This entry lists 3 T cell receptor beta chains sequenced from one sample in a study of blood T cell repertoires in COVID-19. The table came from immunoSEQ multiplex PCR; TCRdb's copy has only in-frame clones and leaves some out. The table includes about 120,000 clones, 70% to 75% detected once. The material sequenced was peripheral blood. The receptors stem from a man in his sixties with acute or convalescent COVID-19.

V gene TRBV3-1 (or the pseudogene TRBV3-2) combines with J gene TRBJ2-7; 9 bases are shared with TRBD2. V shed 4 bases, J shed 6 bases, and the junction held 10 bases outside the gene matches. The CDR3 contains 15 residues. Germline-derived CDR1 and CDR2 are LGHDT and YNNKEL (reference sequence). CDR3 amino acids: CASSPTGTSNSEQYF. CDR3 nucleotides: TGTGCCAGCAGCCCAACCGGGACTAGCAACTCCGAGCAGTACTTC.

CDR3 sequence: CASSLQGAGYNSPLHF. The CDR3 DNA reads TGTGCCAGCAGCTTACAGGGGGCTGGATATAATTCACCCCTCCACTTT. This sequence joins TRBV7-3 and TRBJ1-6, with 8 bases aligning to TRBD1. This CDR3 region has 16 residues. CDR1 is SGHTA and CDR2 is FQGTGA in the germline V gene. The V and J ends lost 2 bases and 4 bases, in that order; junction bases with no gene match: 4. The full variable domain, in which reference TRBV7-3 and TRBJ1-6 provide the parts outside the CDR3, is GAGVSQTPSNKVTEKGKYVELRCDPISGHTALYWYRQSLGQGPEFLIYFQGTGAADDSGLPNDRFFAVRPEGSVSTLKIQRTERGDSAVYLCASSLQGAGYNSPLHFGNGTRLTVT.

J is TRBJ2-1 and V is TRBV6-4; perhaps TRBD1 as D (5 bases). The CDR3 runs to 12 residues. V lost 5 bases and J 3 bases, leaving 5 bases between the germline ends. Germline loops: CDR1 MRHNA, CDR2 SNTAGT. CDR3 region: CASSQGYNEQFF. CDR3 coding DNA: TGTGCCAGCAGTCAGGGCTACAATGAGCAGTTCTTC.